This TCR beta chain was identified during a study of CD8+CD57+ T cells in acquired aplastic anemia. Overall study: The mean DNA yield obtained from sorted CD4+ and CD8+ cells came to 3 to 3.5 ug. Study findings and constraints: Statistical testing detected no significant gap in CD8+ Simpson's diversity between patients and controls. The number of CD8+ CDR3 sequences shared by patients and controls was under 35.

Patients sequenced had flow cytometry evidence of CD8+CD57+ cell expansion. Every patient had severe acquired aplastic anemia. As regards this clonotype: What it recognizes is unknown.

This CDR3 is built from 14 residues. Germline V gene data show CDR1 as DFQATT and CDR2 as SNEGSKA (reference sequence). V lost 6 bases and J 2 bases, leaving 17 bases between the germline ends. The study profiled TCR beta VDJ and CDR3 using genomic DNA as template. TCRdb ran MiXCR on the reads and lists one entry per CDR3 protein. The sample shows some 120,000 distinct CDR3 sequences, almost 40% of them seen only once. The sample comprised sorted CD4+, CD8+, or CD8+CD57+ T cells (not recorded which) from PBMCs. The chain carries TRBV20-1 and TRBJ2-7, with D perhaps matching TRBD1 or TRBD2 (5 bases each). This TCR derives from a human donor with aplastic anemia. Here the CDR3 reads CSAPRARGAYEQYF. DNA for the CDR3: TGCAGTGCCCCAAGGGCCCGAGGGGCCTACGAGCAGTACTTC.